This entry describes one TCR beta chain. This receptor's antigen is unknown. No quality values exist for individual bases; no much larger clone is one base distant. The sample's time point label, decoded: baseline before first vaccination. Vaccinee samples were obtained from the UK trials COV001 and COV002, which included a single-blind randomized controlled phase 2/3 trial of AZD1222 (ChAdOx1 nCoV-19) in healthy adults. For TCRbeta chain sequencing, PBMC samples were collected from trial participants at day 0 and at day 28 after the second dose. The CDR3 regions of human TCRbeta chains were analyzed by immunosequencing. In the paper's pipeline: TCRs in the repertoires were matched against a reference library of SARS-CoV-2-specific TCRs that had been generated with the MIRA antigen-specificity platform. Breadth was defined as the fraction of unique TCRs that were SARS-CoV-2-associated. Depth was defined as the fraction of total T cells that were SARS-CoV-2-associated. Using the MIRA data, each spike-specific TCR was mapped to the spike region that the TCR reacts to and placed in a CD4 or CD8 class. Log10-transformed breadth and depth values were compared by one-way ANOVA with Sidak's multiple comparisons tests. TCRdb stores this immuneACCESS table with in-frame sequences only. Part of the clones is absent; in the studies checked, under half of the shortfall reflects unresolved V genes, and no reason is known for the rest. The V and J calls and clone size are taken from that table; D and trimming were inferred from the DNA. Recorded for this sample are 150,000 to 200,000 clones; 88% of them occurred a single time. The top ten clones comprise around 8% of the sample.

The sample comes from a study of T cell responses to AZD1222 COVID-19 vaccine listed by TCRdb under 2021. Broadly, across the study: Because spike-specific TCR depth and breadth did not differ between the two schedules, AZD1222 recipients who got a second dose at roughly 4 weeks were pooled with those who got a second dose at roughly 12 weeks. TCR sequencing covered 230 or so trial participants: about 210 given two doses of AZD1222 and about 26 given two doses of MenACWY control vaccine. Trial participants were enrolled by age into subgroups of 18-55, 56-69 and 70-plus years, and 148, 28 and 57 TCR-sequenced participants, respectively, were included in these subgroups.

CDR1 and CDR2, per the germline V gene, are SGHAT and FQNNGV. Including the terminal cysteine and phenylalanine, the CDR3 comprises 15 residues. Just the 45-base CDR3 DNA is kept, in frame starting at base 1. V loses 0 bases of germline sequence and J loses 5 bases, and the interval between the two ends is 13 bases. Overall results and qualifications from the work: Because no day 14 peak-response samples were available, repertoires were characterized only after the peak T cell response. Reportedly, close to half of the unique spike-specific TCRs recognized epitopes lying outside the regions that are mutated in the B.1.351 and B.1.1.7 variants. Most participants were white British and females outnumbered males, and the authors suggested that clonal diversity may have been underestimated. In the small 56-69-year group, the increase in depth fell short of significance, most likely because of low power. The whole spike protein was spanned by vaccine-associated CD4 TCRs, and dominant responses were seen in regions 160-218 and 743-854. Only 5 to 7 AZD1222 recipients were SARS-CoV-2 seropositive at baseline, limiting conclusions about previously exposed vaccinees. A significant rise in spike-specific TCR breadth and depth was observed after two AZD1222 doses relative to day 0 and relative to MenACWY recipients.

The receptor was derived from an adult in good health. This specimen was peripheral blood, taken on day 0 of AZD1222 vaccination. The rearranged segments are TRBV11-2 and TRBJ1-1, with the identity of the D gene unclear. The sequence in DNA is TGTGCCAGCAGCTTAGAGCGGTTTGTAATAACTGAAGCTTTCTTT. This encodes CASSLERFVITEAFF.